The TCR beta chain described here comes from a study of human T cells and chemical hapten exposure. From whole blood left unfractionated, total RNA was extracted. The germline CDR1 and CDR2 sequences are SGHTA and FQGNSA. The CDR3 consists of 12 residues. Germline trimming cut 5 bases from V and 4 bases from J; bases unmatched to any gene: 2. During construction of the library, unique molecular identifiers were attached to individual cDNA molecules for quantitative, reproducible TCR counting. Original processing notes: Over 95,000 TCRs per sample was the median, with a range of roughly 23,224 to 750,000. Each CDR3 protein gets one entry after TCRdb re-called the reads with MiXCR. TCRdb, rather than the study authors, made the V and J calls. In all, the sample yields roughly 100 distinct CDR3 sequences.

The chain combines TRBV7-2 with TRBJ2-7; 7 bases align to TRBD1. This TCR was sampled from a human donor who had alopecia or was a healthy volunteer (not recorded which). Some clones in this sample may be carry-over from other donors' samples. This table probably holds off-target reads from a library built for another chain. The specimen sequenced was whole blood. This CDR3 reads CASSTTGYEQYF. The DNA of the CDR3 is TGTGCCAGCAGCACGACAGGGTACGAGCAGTACTTC.